These 14 T cell receptor beta chains were sequenced from one sample in a study of cytomegalovirus exposure and HLA in healthy donors. PCR amplification relied on 60 Vbeta primers (plus 13 Jbeta primers). This table comes from immunoSEQ multiplex PCR, and its TCRdb copy is limited to in-frame clones, with some not included. The sample yields about 210,000 clones, around four fifths seen once. The sequenced material came from PBMCs. The source is a boy younger than 18 in good health and CMV-seronegative.

The chain recombines TRBV5-1 with TRBJ1-1; the D gene is possibly TRBD1 (6 bases). The germline V gene has CDR1 SGHRS and CDR2 YFSETQ. V gave up 5 bases and J gave up 0 bases, with 17 bases separating them. The CDR3 is 16 amino acids. CDR3 sequence reads: CASRFGQSLMNTEAFF. In nucleotides, the CDR3 is TGCGCCAGCAGATTTGGACAGAGTCTAATGAACACTGAAGCTTTCTTT. Filled out from reference TRBV5-1 and TRBJ1-1, the complete variable domain reads KAGVTQTPRYLIKTRGQQVTLSCSPISGHRSVSWYQQTPGQGLQFLFEYFSETQRNKGNFPGRFSGRQFSNSRSEMNVSTLELGDSALYLCASRFGQSLMNTEAFFGQGTRLTVV.

This sequence joins TRBV5-1 and TRBJ1-3, with D tentatively TRBD1 (6 bases). Germline CDR1 and CDR2: SGHRS and YFSETQ. V was shortened by 4 bases and J by 2 bases, with 13 bases between the two germline ends. The CDR3 is 15 residues long. As DNA, the CDR3 is TGCGCCAGCAGCATAAGCGGGACACCTGGAAACACCATATATTTT. The encoded protein is CASSISGTPGNTIYF.

The CDR3 sequence: CASSKDSGAGGSYEQYF. DNA of the CDR3: TGTGCCAGCAGCAAAGACAGTGGAGCAGGGGGCTCCTACGAGCAGTACTTC. V usage is TRBV21-1 and J usage is TRBJ2-7; TRBD1, the table's D call, was not compared with the DNA. TRBV21-1 is designated a pseudogene. The length of the CDR3 is 17 residues.

The chain combines TRBV7-2 with TRBJ2-5, with TRBD2 matching 10 bases. Unmatched junction bases numbered 4, after V lost 0 bases and J lost 3 bases. Germline V gene data show CDR1 as SGHTA and CDR2 as FQGNSA. This CDR3 is built from 16 residues. The CDR3 here is CASSLALAGEKETQYF. CDR3 coding DNA: TGTGCCAGCAGCTTAGCCCTAGCGGGGGAGAAAGAGACCCAGTACTTC.

The gene calls are TRBV19 and TRBJ1-2; weak D call: TRBD1 (6 bases). Trimming left V 3 bases short and J 1 base short, with 12 bases between. The CDR3 length is 15 residues. The V gene's germline CDR1 is LNHDA and CDR2 SQIVND (reference sequence). The CDR3 sequence is CASSISGANNYGYTF. The CDR3 nucleotides read TGTGCCAGTAGTATTTCAGGGGCGAATAACTATGGCTACACCTTC.

The gene calls are TRBV5-1 and TRBJ1-2, with 7 nucleotides matching TRBD1. The CDR3 runs 15 residues. After removal of 4 bases from V and 2 bases from J, the junction contained 8 bases not matched to a gene. In germline, CDR1 is SGHRS, CDR2 YFSETQ. CDR3 in amino acids: CASSPDRAINYGYTF. CDR3 DNA sequence: TGCGCCAGCAGCCCAGACAGGGCGATAAACTATGGCTACACCTTC.

The rearrangement links TRBV6-5 to TRBJ1-2; D is ambiguous. V was shortened by 4 bases and J by 8 bases, with 20 bases between the two germline ends. Germline CDR1 is MNHEY and CDR2 is SVGAGI. The CDR3 is made up of 15 amino acids. CDR3 residues: CASSSSRGVPRGYTF. The CDR3 DNA reads TGTGCCAGCAGTTCATCTCGCGGAGTACCTAGGGGCTACACCTTC.

This chain joins TRBV6-5 and TRBJ2-7, with 7 bases aligning to TRBD2. CDR1 and CDR2 from the germline V gene are MNHEY and SVGAGI. The CDR3 contains 13 residues. CDR3 coding DNA: TGTGCAAGCGGTCGGGCGGGAGATGACGAGCAGTACTTC. It encodes CASGRAGDDEQYF.

The chain recombines TRBV25-1 with TRBJ2-7, with D unclear. Trimming took off 8 bases at V and 2 bases at J, with 4 bases between the two ends. This CDR3 region has 10 residues. Germline assignment: CDR1 MGHDK and CDR2 SYGVNS. The DNA of the CDR3 is TGTGCCAGCGGCACCTACGAGCAGTACTTC. Translated: CASGTYEQYF.

Comments on this clone: Germline and junction disagree at one end, which may indicate a read error. This chain joins TRBV2 and TRBJ1-2; tentatively, D is TRBD1 (6 bases). This CDR3 has 13 residues. Germline CDR1 and CDR2: SNHLY and FYNNEI. The CDR3 here is CASSGTRQEPPAF. As DNA, the CDR3 is TGTGCCAGCAGTGGCACACGACAGGAGCCCCCCGCATTC.

The genes are TRBV4-1 and TRBJ2-2, with 10 bases identical to TRBD2. This CDR3 is 17 amino acids long. V was clipped by 5 bases and J by 6 bases; unmatched bases: 12. Germline V gene lookup returns CDR1 MGHRA and CDR2 YSYEKL. The CDR3 spells CASSALGLAKSSGELFF. The CDR3, as DNA: TGCGCCAGCAGCGCCCTGGGACTAGCGAAAAGTTCCGGGGAGCTGTTTTTT.

V and J are TRBV6-1 and TRBJ2-1; 9 bases map to TRBD1. This CDR3 comprises 14 residues. Trimming took 8 bases from V and 10 from J; bases not matched to a gene: 12. CDR1 and CDR2 (germline): MNHNS, SASEGT. In nucleotides, the CDR3 is TGTGCCAGCCAAAAGGGGACAGGGAGCAACGAGCAGTTCTTC. Protein: CASQKGTGSNEQFF.

V and J are TRBV27 and TRBJ1-2; 9 bases are shared with TRBD1. V lost 4 bases, J lost 8 bases, and 8 bases stayed unmatched. CDR3 length equals 14 residues. The germline CDR1 and CDR2 sequences are MNHEY and SMNVEV (reference sequence). CDR3 DNA sequence: TGTGCCAGCAGTTCTCGACAGGGGGAGAGGGGCTACACCTTC. Its protein product is CASSSRQGERGYTF.

This clone was recorded a few times. The chain employs TRBV5-4 and TRBJ2-7; 8 nucleotides align to TRBD1. CDR1 and CDR2 (germline): SGHNT, YYREEE (reference sequence). Trimming took 3 bases from V and 2 from J; bases not matched to a gene: 4. CDR3 length: 14 amino acids. The CDR3 is CASSSPTGAYEQYF. CDR3 nucleotide sequence: TGTGCCAGCAGCTCACCGACAGGGGCCTACGAGCAGTACTTC.